The rows below give T cell receptor beta chains drawn from one sample of a study of blood T cell repertoires in COVID-19. Clones were sequenced by immunoSEQ multiplex PCR, and TCRdb holds only the in-frame ones, with some missing. The data hold 75,000 to 90,000 clones, with about 80% observed a single time. Material for sequencing was peripheral blood. These receptors were taken from a woman aged 65 to 85 with acute or convalescent COVID-19. CDR3s include the opening cysteine and the closing phenylalanine or tryptophan. The D gene is left open where the match is weak. Some rows have no size entry. The others give once, few or many, or a class for an expanded clone.

TRBJ2-1,.,TRBD2,TRBV11-3,TGTGCCAGCAGCTTAGGTCGGGGGGGGAATGAGCAGTTCTTC,CASSLGRGGNEQFF
TRBJ1-1,.,TRBD1,TRBV29-1,TGCAGCGCTCGGGACAGCCCAGCGAACACTGAAGCTTTCTTT,CSARDSPANTEAFF
TRBJ2-2,.,TRBD1,TRBV5-1,TGCGCCAGCAGCTTGGTGAGGCAGGGGGCCGGGGAGCTGTTTTTT,CASSLVRQGAGELFF
TRBJ2-3,.,TRBD2,TRBV7-9,TGTGCCAGCAGCTTATTGGCTAGCGGGGGGCTCGGCACAGATACGCAGTATTTT,CASSLLASGGLGTDTQYF
TRBJ1-5,.,.,TRBV2,TGTGCCAGCAGTCGGGGGACCTCTAGCAATCAGCCCCAGCATTTT,CASSRGTSSNQPQHF
TRBJ2-1,.,TRBD2,TRBV4-3,TGCGCCGACTTGGGTCTGGGTTTGGGGACTAGCCTGTTCAATGAGCAGTTCTTC,CADLGLGLGTSLFNEQFF
TRBJ1-3,.,.,TRBV11-3,TGTGCCAGCAGCTTAATTCGTACAGGCGCCATATATTTT,CASSLIRTGAIYF
TRBJ2-2,.,.,TRBV5-6,TGTGCCAGTTCACTGGGGGGCACCGGGGAGCTGTTTTTT,CASSLGGTGELFF
TRBJ1-2,.,.,TRBV12-5,TGTGCTAGTGGTTTGGTACACCCCCCAGGGGTACACTATGGCTACACCTTC,CASGLVHPPGVHYGYTF
TRBJ1-1,.,.,TRBV5-4,TGTGCCAGCAGCGAACAGGGTCTCGGTTCAACTGAAGCTTTCTTT,CASSEQGLGSTEAFF
TRBJ1-4,many,.,TRBV6-5,TGTGCCAGCAGTTACTCATCGGGGGGAAAACTGTTTTTT,CASSYSSGGKLFF
TRBJ2-7,.,.,TRBV21-1,TGTGCCAGCCCCGGGACAGAGGTTTCCTACGAGCAGTACTTC,CASPGTEVSYEQYF
TRBJ1-5,.,.,TRBV18,TGTGCCAGCTCACCACAGGGAGCCCTCAATCAGCCCCAGCATTTT,CASSPQGALNQPQHF
TRBJ1-2,.,.,TRBV3-1/TRBV3-2,TGTGCCAGCAGCCAAAGTCCAGGGGTGGGTGGCTACACCTTC,CASSQSPGVGGYTF
TRBJ2-7,.,TRBD1,TRBV6-5,TGTGCCAGCAGACAGGGGACGGGGTCCTACGAGCAGTACTTC,CASRQGTGSYEQYF
TRBJ1-4,once,.,TRBV18,TGTGCCAGCTCACCACGGGCGGGTACTAATGAAAAACTGTTTTTT,CASSPRAGTNEKLFF
TRBJ1-3,.,.,TRBV5-1,TGCGCCAGCAGCTTGACCCCTACCGGTCCGGGAGGAAACACCATATATTTT,CASSLTPTGPGGNTIYF
TRBJ1-3,.,TRBD1,TRBV14,TGTGCCAGCAGCCTACAGGGGTTACAGTCTGGAAACACCATATATTTT,CASSLQGLQSGNTIYF
TRBJ2-3,few,TRBD2,TRBV5-1,TGCGCCAGCAGCTCTTCAACTAGCGGGGGGGGCACAGATACGCAGTATTTT,CASSSSTSGGGTDTQYF
TRBJ2-7,.,.,TRBV4-2,TGTGCCAGCAGCCAATACAGGGACTCCTACGAGCAGTACTTC,CASSQYRDSYEQYF
TRBJ2-7,few,.,TRBV13,TGTGCCAGCAGCTCAGGCGGCTACGAGCAGTACTTC,CASSSGGYEQYF
TRBJ2-3,.,.,TRBV5-4,TGTGCCAGCAGCTTTGGGGGGGGGCTTAGCGGGCAGTATTTT,CASSFGGGLSGQYF
TRBJ2-2,.,TRBD2,TRBV10-3,TGTGCCATCAGTGAGACGGGGGGTGACACCGGGGAGCTGTTTTTT,CAISETGGDTGELFF
TRBJ2-5,.,.,TRBV6-5,TGTGCCAGCAGTCTTACATTAGGGGGTTCAGAGACCCAGTACTTC,CASSLTLGGSETQYF
TRBJ1-2,.,TRBD1,TRBV6-5,TGTGCCAGCAGTTACTCGGGACAGGTTGGTGGCTACACCTTC,CASSYSGQVGGYTF
TRBJ2-5,.,.,TRBV3-1/TRBV3-2,TGTGCCAGCAGCGCGCATCCTGGTGAGACCCAGTACTTC,CASSAHPGETQYF
TRBJ2-5,.,.,TRBV24-1,TGTGCCACCAGTGATGAGATAGAGACCCAGTACTTC,CATSDEIETQYF